These 16 T cell receptor beta chains came from one sample sequenced in a study of tumor and adjacent non-tumor tissue in lung cancer. RNA was extracted from bulk tissue without any cell sorting. More than 3 cm separated this lung sample from the edge of the tumor. The library came from three nested PCR rounds adapted from ARM-PCR protocols. TCRdb independently ran MiXCR on the multiplex PCR reads; one entry per CDR3 protein. The table includes 50,000 to 60,000 distinct CDR3 sequences, 74% detected once. Input material: distant non-tumor lung tissue. Receptors were obtained from a woman between 55 and 75 years old with non-small cell lung cancer.

Details on this clonotype: A read error may account for a junction end that differs from germline. The V gene is TRBV11-2, the J gene TRBJ2-5; a weak D match, TRBD2 (6 bases). The CDR3 consists of 15 residues. Germline loops: CDR1 SGHAT, CDR2 FQNNGV. The CDR3 sequence is CTSRAGVVGGETQYF. For the CDR3, the DNA is TGTACCAGCAGGGCCGGGGTAGTGGGAGGCGAGACCCAGTACTTC.

This clonotype came up many times. V gene TRBV12-3 or TRBV12-4 combines with J gene TRBJ1-6; TRBD1 agrees at 7 bases. The CDR3 is made up of 17 amino acids. Trimming at V came to 3 bases and at J to 0 bases, leaving 5 bases not matched to a gene. The CDR3 protein is CASSLGWTGSYNSPLHF. CDR3 sequence (DNA): TGTGCCAGCAGTTTGGGGTGGACAGGCTCCTATAATTCACCCCTCCACTTT.

As to this clonotype: It may be a read error: a sequence one base away is much more abundant. This chain connects TRBV11-2 to TRBJ1-3; D is unresolved. This CDR3 comprises 13 residues. Germline values: CDR1 SGHAT, CDR2 FQNNGV. V was pared by 2 bases and J by 2 bases, with 4 bases between. The CDR3 reads CASSLTAGNTIYF. CDR3 sequence (DNA): TGTGCCAGCAGCTTAACGGCTGGAAACACCATATATTTT.

Note on this clonotype: Its ends do not fully match the called genes, so a read error is possible. The chain uses TRBV4-3 and TRBJ2-2; D possibly corresponds to TRBD1 (5 bases). The CDR3 covers 17 residues. Germline CDR1 is LGHNA and CDR2 is YSLEER. The CDR3 loop is CASSHSSSRANSGELFF. The CDR3 coding sequence is TGCGCCAGCAGCCACTCCTCAAGCAGGGCGAACTCCGGGGAGCTGTTTTTT.

Worth noting for this clonotype: One end of the junction is discordant with germline, which a read error may explain. This chain connects TRBV6-2 or TRBV6-3 to TRBJ1-2; D may be TRBD1 (6 bases). The CDR3 sequence is 12 residues long. Germline loops: CDR1 MNHEY, CDR2 SVGEGT. CDR3 DNA: TGTGACAGCAGCGGACAGACCTATGGCCACACCTTC. This codes for CDSSGQTYGHTF.

The chain combines TRBV6-5 with TRBJ2-3; tentatively, D is TRBD1 (5 bases). The end of the DNA fits TRBJ1-5 better, so the J call may be wrong. The CDR3 is 13 residues long. The V gene's germline CDR1 is MNHEY and CDR2 SVGAGI. In nucleotides, the CDR3 is TGTGCCAACAAGAACAGGTTCACAGATACGCAGCATTTT. Translated, it gives CANKNRFTDTQHF.

A note on this clonotype: At one end, the junction sequence differs from germline, possibly due to a read error. Written as DNA, the CDR3 is TGTGCCAGCAGCTTAGATTTGACAGGCAATCACTCCCAGCAGTTT. It encodes CASSLDLTGNHSQQF. The chain uses TRBV11-2 and TRBJ1-5; D might be TRBD1 (6 bases). Germline lookup yields CDR1 SGHAT and CDR2 FQNNGV. The CDR3 has 15 amino acids. The full variable domain, with the rest looked up from reference TRBV11-2 and TRBJ1-5, is EAGVAQSPRYKIIEKRQSVAFWCNPISGHATLYWYQQILGQGPKLLIQFQNNGVVDDSQLPKDRFSAERLKGVDSTLKIQPAKLEDSAVYLCASSLDLTGNHSQQFGDGTRLSIL.

This clonotype has only one observation. Just one base apart from a much larger clone, this may be a read error. The genes are TRBV20-1 and TRBJ2-7; possibly TRBD2 for D (6 bases). Germline CDR1 is DFQATT and CDR2 is SNEGSKA (reference sequence). The CDR3 covers 15 residues. The V gene lost 8 bases and the J gene lost 3 bases, with 23 bases spanning the gap. For the CDR3, the DNA is TGCAGTACTCCTACTCGCGCCACTAGCTTCTACGAGCAGTACTTC. Its translation: CSTPTRATSFYEQYF.

As to this clonotype: Relative to the germline gene, one junction end is altered; a read error may explain this. The V and J genes are TRBV6-2 or TRBV6-3 and TRBJ2-6, with a tentative D call TRBD2 (6 bases). CDR1 is MNHEY and CDR2 is SVGEGT in the germline V gene. This CDR3 is 15 amino acids long. The CDR3 sequence: CASSTAGSGANVLTF. CDR3 nucleotides: TGTGCCAGCAGTACCGCGGGGTCTGGGGCCAACGTCCTTACTTTC.

This clonotype has a handful of counts. The chain is built from TRBV11-2 and TRBJ2-5; no clear D gene. CDR3 length: 11 residues. The V gene lost 7 bases and the J gene lost 2 bases, with 5 bases spanning the gap. Germline V gene lookup returns CDR1 SGHAT and CDR2 FQNNGV. CDR3 protein: CASNQQETQYF. The CDR3 DNA follows: TGTGCCAGCAACCAGCAAGAGACCCAGTACTTC. Full variable domain (missing parts from reference TRBV11-2 and TRBJ2-5): EAGVAQSPRYKIIEKRQSVAFWCNPISGHATLYWYQQILGQGPKLLIQFQNNGVVDDSQLPKDRFSAERLKGVDSTLKIQPAKLEDSAVYLCASNQQETQYFGPGTRLLVL.

This clonotype was seen a few times. This chain connects TRBV6-2 or TRBV6-3 to TRBJ2-3, with D possibly TRBD2 on 6 matching bases. V shed 4 bases and J shed 5 bases, with 22 bases lying between them. CDR3 length: 17 amino acids. The germline V gene encodes CDR1 MNHEY and CDR2 SVGEGT. The CDR3 sequence: CASSSHGETSGRDTQYF. As DNA, the CDR3 is TGTGCCAGCAGTTCGCACGGAGAGACCTCCGGGAGAGATACGCAGTATTTT.

The chain joins TRBV11-3 to TRBJ2-2; 10 bases align to TRBD1. The germline V gene has CDR1 SGHNT and CDR2 YENEEA. The CDR3 is made up of 15 amino acids. The junction had 11 bases not matched to a gene; V was cut back by 7 bases and J by 9 bases. The DNA of the CDR3 is TGTGCCAGCAACCCCGGGACAGGGGTCGCCAGGGAGCTGTTTTTT. Residues: CASNPGTGVARELFF.

Points on this clonotype: Given a much more abundant clone one base away, this may be a read error. The chain combines TRBV5-6 with TRBJ2-2; weak D call: TRBD2 (5 bases). This CDR3 spans 14 amino acids. In germline, CDR1 is SGHDT, CDR2 YYEEEE. The V and J ends lost 6 bases and 5 bases respectively, with 14 bases between them. CDR3 loop: CASTTSGRTGELFF. The CDR3 bases are TGTGCCAGCACCACCTCGGGGAGAACCGGGGAGCTGTTTTTT.

Concerning this clonotype: The junction shows a germline mismatch at one end, possibly a read error. The V gene is TRBV6-2 or TRBV6-3, the J gene TRBJ2-1, with 9 bases that match TRBD2. From germline, CDR1 is MNHEY and CDR2 SVGEGT. The CDR3 extends over 15 amino acids. The CDR3 nucleotides read TGTGTCAGCAGTTACTCGACTAGCGGAGGGGGTGAGCAGTTCTTC. Translation: CVSSYSTSGGGEQFF.

About this clonotype: A junction end diverges from the germline sequence, so it may reflect a read error. The rearrangement links TRBV28 to TRBJ2-1, with 9 bases fitting TRBD1. This CDR3 is 15 amino acids long. The germline gives CDR1 MDHEN, CDR2 SYDVKM. The CDR3 region is CTSGRTGDLYNEQFF. Written as DNA, the CDR3 is TGTACCAGCGGCAGGACAGGGGACCTATACAATGAGCAGTTCTTC.

With respect to this clonotype: No conserved phenylalanine or tryptophan ends this CDR3, so it is likely a read error. This rearrangement joins TRBV4-3 to TRBJ1-1; no reliable D call. Germline CDR1 and CDR2: LGHNA and YSLEER. The CDR3 length is 13 residues. Trimming left V 0 bases short and J 8 bases short, with 10 bases between. This chain's CDR3 is CASSQDSAEEAFH. CDR3 sequence (DNA): TGCGCCAGCAGCCAAGATTCTGCAGAGGAAGCTTTCCAT.